This TCR beta chain was recovered during a study of CD8+ T cells in alopecia areata. Study-level information: It was oral tofacitinib, at 5 to 10 mg twice daily, that treated patients received. Study findings and constraints: Clarity of TCR sharing across patients fell short of that in mice, possibly HLA-related. Scalp sequencing captures resident alphabeta T cells of normal skin too. Lesional scalp, especially alopecia totalis/universalis, showed higher clonality than normal scalp.

CDR1 ENHRY and CDR2 SYGVKD come from the germline V gene. The length of the CDR3 is 13 residues. V lost 9 bases to trimming and J lost 0 bases, with 9 bases between them. In each case, RNA was isolated and then reverse transcribed into cDNA as the sequencing template. Here immunoSEQ multiplex PCR was the method, and the copy in TCRdb shows in-frame clones only, minus some. The table has more than 100,000 clones, around 60% seen once. This clone was detected only a few times. Its antigen is as yet unknown. This clonotype originated in a human donor with alopecia areata. This material consisted of CD4+ T cells sorted from blood, taken at week 0. V gene TRBV10-3 combines with J gene TRBJ1-5, with D unresolved. This CDR3 reads CAIGRDSNQPQHF. CDR3 DNA sequence: TGTGCCATTGGACGTGATAGCAATCAGCCCCAGCATTTT.